The 10 T cell receptor beta chains presented below share a single source sample, sequenced in a study of PD-L1 blockade in urothelial cancer. The data were produced by immunoSEQ multiplex PCR, yet TCRdb's version contains in-frame clones alone and is incomplete. The sample shows more than 75,000 clones, roughly 90% of them seen only once. The source was PBMCs, collected around atezolizumab (anti-PD-L1) treatment. The receptors derive from a man aged 55 to 70 with urothelial cancer.

This rearrangement joins TRBV4-2 to TRBJ1-2, with 7 positions matching TRBD1. This CDR3 has 15 amino acids. The trim removed 1 base at V and 3 bases at J, leaving 5 bases unmatched. Germline-derived CDR1 and CDR2 are LGHNA and YNFKEQ. CDR3 bases: TGTGCCAGCAGCCAAGTGAAGGGGGCTGACTATGGCTACACCTTC. It yields the protein CASSQVKGADYGYTF.

The chain combines TRBV9 with TRBJ2-7; TRBD1 agrees at 9 bases. The J segment lost 3 bases and the V segment lost 7 bases, leaving 8 bases of the junction unmatched. This CDR3 region has 14 residues. Germline values: CDR1 SGDLS, CDR2 YYNGEE. For the CDR3, the DNA is TGTGCCAGCGGTAGGACAGGGGAGAACTACGAGCAGTACTTC. This translates into CASGRTGENYEQYF.

This sequence joins TRBV5-4 and TRBJ2-3; TRBD1 matches at 8 bases. Germline values: CDR1 SGHNT, CDR2 YYREEE (reference sequence). V shed 5 bases, J shed 4 bases, and the junction held 6 bases outside the gene matches. This CDR3 region has 14 residues. The CDR3 coding sequence is TGTGCCAGCAGGCCGGACAGGGCCGCAGATACGCAGTATTTT. This codes for CASRPDRAADTQYF.

The rearrangement links TRBV7-2 to TRBJ2-1; perhaps TRBD2 as D (6 bases). Germline V lookup: CDR1 SGHTA, CDR2 FQGNSA. The CDR3 consists of 16 residues. V was clipped by 6 bases and J by 2 bases, with 17 bases between them. The CDR3 here is CASRSLLTRAYNEQFF. CDR3 coding DNA: TGTGCCAGCAGATCACTCTTGACTAGGGCCTACAATGAGCAGTTCTTC.

This clone has a single count. The chain has TRBV7-3 and TRBJ2-2, with 8 bases aligning to TRBD2. The length of the CDR3 is 13 residues. Trimming at V came to 0 bases and at J to 13 bases, leaving 4 bases not matched to a gene. Germline V gene data show CDR1 as SGHTA and CDR2 as FQGTGA. CDR3 in amino acids: CASSLTSAGALFF. CDR3 sequence (DNA): TGTGCCAGCAGCTTAACGTCAGCGGGAGCGCTGTTTTTT. Together with reference TRBV7-3 and TRBJ2-2, the CDR3 gives the full variable domain: GAGVSQTPSNKVTEKGKYVELRCDPISGHTALYWYRQSLGQGPEFLIYFQGTGAADDSGLPNDRFFAVRPEGSVSTLKIQRTERGDSAVYLCASSLTSAGALFFGEGSRLTVL.

The chain has TRBV30 and TRBJ2-7, with no clear D. Trimming shortened V by 0 bases and J by 0 bases, and 9 bases separated the two germline ends. The germline V gene encodes CDR1 GTSNPN and CDR2 SVGIG (reference sequence). The CDR3 is made up of 14 amino acids. The CDR3 reads CAWSVRRSSYEQYF. The DNA for the CDR3 is TGTGCCTGGAGTGTACGGCGGAGCTCCTACGAGCAGTACTTC. The complete variable domain, with remaining parts taken from reference TRBV30 and TRBJ2-7, reads SQTIHQWPATLVQPVGSPLSLECTVEGTSNPNLYWYRQAAGRGLQLLFYSVGIGQISSEVPQNLSASRPQDRQFILSSKKLLLSDSGFYLCAWSVRRSSYEQYFGPGTRLTVT.

The rearrangement links TRBV28 to TRBJ2-7; TRBD1 might be the D (6 bases). There are 17 residues in the CDR3. CDR1 is MDHEN, CDR2 SYDVKM, per germline. The V and J ends lost 2 bases and 2 bases respectively, with 19 bases between them. Here the CDR3 reads CASSLNGLGGSPYEQYF. The CDR3 DNA reads as TGTGCCAGCAGTTTAAATGGATTAGGGGGTTCCCCCTACGAGCAGTACTTC.

V and J are TRBV6-5 and TRBJ2-5; 12 bases line up with TRBD2. The CDR3 covers 15 residues. V dropped 5 bases and J dropped 7; count of bases not matched to a gene: 8. Germline CDR1 MNHEY, CDR2 SVGAGI. The CDR3, as DNA: TGTGCCAGCAGTCAAAGACTAGCGGGAGTTGGGACCCAGTACTTC. Protein sequence: CASSQRLAGVGTQYF.

V is TRBV11-2 and J is TRBJ2-7; the match to TRBD2 covers 11 bases. Unmatched junction bases numbered 13, after V lost 4 bases and J lost 2 bases. The CDR3 extends over 18 amino acids. The germline CDR1 and CDR2 sequences are SGHAT and FQNNGV. The CDR3 reads CASSSSTGLAGGAYEQYF. CDR3 bases: TGTGCCAGCAGCTCAAGCACGGGGCTAGCGGGGGGAGCCTACGAGCAGTACTTC.

The gene calls are TRBV6-5 and TRBJ2-1; 8 bases are shared with TRBD2. The germline V gene has CDR1 MNHEY and CDR2 SVGAGI. V was pared by 6 bases and J by 4 bases, with 8 bases of the junction left unmatched. The CDR3 length is 15 residues. The DNA for the CDR3 is TGTGCCAGCAGCCCGGGGCGGGGGGCGTACAATGAGCAGTTCTTC. Its translation: CASSPGRGAYNEQFF.